This entry describes one T cell receptor beta chain. Its target is not known. At one of its ends the junction is not consistent with the germline gene, which may arise from a read error. Unsorted whole blood supplied the blood RNA, and germline DNA was isolated too. TCR beta cDNA was reverse-transcribed from about 500 ng of total RNA. The reaction used a constant-region primer and ProtoScript II reverse transcriptase. Three nested multiplex PCR rounds, a slightly modified ARM-PCR, produced the libraries for TCR beta. The first two PCR rounds used TRBV1-TRBV30 forward primers with a C-beta reverse primer, roughly 11 cycles each. MiXCR, run by TCRdb on the multiplex PCR reads, gives a single entry per CDR3 protein. There are about 320,000 distinct CDR3 sequences in the sample; 45% to 70% occur only once, and 15% to 20% lies in the top ten. The entry originates in a study of tumor-infiltrating lymphocytes in primary liver carcinoma. Study context: Resection treated the patients' primary liver carcinoma. Both sexes were represented among patients, who were 30 to 69 years old. The study obtained roughly 3.5 to 7.13 million productive TCRbeta reads per sample, similar across tissue types.

In germline, CDR1 is MNHNS, CDR2 SASEGT. The length of the CDR3 is 11 residues. The study, taken as a whole, reports: Researchers found tumor-adjacent and tumor-blood pairs overlapped less than tumor region pairs.

Sequences were obtained from peripheral blood. This TCR was sampled from a woman aged 25 to 39 with primary liver carcinoma and hepatitis B virus infection. The chain combines TRBV6-1 with TRBJ2-2, with a possible D match to TRBD2 (5 bases). In DNA, the CDR3 is TGTACCAGGAGTGCCGTCGGGGAGCTCTTTTTT. It encodes CTRSAVGELFF.